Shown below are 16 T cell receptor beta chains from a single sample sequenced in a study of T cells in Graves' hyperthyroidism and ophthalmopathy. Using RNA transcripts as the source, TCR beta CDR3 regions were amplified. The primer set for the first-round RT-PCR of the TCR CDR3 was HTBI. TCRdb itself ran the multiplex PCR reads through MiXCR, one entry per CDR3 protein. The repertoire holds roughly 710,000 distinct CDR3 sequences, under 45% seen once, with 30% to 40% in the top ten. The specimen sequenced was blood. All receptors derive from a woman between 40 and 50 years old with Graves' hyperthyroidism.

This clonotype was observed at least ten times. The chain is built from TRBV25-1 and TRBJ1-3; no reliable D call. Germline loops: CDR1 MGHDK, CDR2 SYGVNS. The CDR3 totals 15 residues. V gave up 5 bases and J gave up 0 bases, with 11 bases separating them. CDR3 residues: CASSRLQDSGNTIYF. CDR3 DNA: TGTGCCAGCAGTAGATTGCAGGACTCTGGAAACACCATATATTTT.

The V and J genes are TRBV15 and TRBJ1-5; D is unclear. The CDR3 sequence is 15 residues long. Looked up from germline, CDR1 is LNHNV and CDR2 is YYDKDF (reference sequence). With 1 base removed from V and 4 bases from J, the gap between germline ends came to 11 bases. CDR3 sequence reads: CATSRGLIRNQPQHF. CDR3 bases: TGTGCCACCAGCAGAGGGCTCATAAGGAATCAGCCCCAGCATTTT.

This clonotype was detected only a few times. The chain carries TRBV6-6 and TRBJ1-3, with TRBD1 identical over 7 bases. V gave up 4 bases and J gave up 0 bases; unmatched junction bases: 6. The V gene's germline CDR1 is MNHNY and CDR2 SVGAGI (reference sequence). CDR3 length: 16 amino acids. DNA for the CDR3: TGTGCCAGCAGTTTGACCCGGGACAGCTCTGGAAACACCATATATTTT. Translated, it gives CASSLTRDSSGNTIYF.

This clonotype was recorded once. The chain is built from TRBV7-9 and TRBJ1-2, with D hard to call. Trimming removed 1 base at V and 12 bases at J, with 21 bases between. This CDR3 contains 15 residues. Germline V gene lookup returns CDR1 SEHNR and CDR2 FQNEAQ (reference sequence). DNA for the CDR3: TGTGCCAGCAGCTTAGAGAGGATGCGGACCTCTGGAAACACCTTC. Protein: CASSLERMRTSGNTF.

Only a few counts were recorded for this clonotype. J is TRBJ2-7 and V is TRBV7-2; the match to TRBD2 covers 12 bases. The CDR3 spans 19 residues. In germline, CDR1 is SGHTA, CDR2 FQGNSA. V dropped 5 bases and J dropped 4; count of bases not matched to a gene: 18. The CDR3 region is CASSPHPPLLAGGQYEQYF. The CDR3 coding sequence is TGTGCCAGCAGCCCCCACCCACCCCTCCTAGCGGGAGGGCAATACGAGCAGTACTTC.

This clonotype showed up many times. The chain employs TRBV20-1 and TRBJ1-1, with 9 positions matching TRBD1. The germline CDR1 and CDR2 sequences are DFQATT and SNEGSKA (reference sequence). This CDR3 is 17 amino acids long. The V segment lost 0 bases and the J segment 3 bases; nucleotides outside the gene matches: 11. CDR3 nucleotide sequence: TGCAGTGCTAGAGATCACTCCGGGACAGGGCTTGACACTGAAGCTTTCTTT. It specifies CSARDHSGTGLDTEAFF.

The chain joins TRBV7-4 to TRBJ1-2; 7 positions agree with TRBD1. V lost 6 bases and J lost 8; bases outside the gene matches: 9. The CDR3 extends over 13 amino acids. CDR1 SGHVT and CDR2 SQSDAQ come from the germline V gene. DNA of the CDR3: TGTGCCAGCAGACCTGACAGGGCCCGGGGCTACACCTTC. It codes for CASRPDRARGYTF.

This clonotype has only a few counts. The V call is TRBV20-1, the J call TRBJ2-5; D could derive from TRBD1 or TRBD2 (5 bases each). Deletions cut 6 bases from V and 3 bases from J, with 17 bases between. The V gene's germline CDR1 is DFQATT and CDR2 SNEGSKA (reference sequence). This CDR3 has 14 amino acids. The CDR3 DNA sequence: TGCAGTGCCCTGAGGGGTCCGGGGAAAGAGACCCAGTACTTC. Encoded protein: CSALRGPGKETQYF.

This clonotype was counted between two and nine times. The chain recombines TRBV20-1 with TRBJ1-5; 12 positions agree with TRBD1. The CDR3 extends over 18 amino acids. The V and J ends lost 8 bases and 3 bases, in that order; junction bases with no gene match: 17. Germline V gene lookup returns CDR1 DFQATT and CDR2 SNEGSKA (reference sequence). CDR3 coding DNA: TGCAGTCCCTCTTCCCGGGACAGGGGGCAAGTTATCAATCAGCCCCAGCATTTT. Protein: CSPSSRDRGQVINQPQHF.

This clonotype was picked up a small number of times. The CDR3 sequence: CASSLTGESQHF. CDR3 sequence (DNA): TGTGCCAGCAGCTTGACAGGGGAGTCCCAGCATTTT. V gene TRBV7-8 combines with J gene TRBJ1-5, with 8 bases identical to TRBD1. Germline V gene sequence: CDR1 SGHVS, CDR2 FQNEAQ. Unmatched junction bases numbered 3, after V lost 3 bases and J lost 11 bases. The CDR3 loop spans 12 amino acids.

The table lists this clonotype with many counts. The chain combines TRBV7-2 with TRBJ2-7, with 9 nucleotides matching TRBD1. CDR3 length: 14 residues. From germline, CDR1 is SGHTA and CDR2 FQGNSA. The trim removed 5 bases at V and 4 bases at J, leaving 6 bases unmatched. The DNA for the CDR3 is TGTGCCAGCAGCAAGGGACAGGGAGGGTACGAGCAGTACTTC. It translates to CASSKGQGGYEQYF. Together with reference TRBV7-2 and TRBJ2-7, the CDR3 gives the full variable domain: GAGVSQSPSNKVTEKGKDVELRCDPISGHTALYWYRQSLGQGLEFLIYFQGNSAPDKSGLPSDRFSAERTGGSVSTLTIQRTQQEDSAVYLCASSKGQGGYEQYFGPGTRLTVT.

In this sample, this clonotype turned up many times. The CDR3 loop is CASSRTVVEAFF. The DNA for the CDR3 is TGTGCCAGCAGCCGGACGGTGGTCGAAGCTTTCTTT. The chain is built from TRBV7-2 and TRBJ1-1; D is unresolved. This CDR3 comprises 12 residues. V was clipped by 5 bases and J by 8 bases, with 12 bases between them. Per germline, CDR1 SGHTA and CDR2 FQGNSA.

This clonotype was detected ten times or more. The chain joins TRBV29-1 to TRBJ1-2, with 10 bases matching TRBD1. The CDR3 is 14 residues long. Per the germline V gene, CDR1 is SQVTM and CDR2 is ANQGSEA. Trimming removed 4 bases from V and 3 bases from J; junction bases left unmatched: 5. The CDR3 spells CSVGRQGAYYGYTF. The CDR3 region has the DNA TGCAGCGTTGGACGACAGGGGGCGTACTATGGCTACACCTTC.

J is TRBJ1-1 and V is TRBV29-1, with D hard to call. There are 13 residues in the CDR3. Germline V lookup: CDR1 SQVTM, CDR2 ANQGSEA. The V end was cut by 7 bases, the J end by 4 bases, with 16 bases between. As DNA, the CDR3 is TGCAGCGCCCGTAAAGGGAGTCCCACTGAAGCTTTCTTT. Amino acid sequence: CSARKGSPTEAFF. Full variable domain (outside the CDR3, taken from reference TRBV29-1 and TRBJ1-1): SAVISQKPSRDICQRGTSLTIQCQVDSQVTMMFWYRQQPGQSLTLIATANQGSEATYESGFVIDKFPISRPNLTFSTLTVSNMSPEDSSIYLCSARKGSPTEAFFGQGTRLTVV.

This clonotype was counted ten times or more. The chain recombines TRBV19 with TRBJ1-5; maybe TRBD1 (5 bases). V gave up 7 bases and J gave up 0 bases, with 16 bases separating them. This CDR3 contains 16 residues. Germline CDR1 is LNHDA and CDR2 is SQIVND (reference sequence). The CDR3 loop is CASTTTGGYSNQPQHF. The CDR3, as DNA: TGTGCCAGTACCACAACAGGTGGATATAGCAATCAGCCCCAGCATTTT.

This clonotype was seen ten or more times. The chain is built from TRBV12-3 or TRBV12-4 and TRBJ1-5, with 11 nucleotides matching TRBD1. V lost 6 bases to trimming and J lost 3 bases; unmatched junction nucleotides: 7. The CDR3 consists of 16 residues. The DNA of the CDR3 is TGTGCCAGCAGCCGGGGACAGGGGGGGACCAATCAGCCCCAGCATTTT. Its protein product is CASSRGQGGTNQPQHF.